The rows below give T cell receptor beta chains drawn from one sample of a study of T cells after yellow fever vaccination. TCRdb redid the calling of the 5' RACE reads with MiXCR, one entry per CDR3 protein. Of some 320,000 distinct CDR3 sequences listed, around a tenth are singletons. Here the sequenced sample was CD4+ T cells sorted from PBMCs, taken 45 days after the yellow fever booster vaccination. The receptors were gathered from a man between 18 and 29 years old who received the YFV17D yellow fever vaccine. CDR3s leave out the opening cysteine and the closing phenylalanine or tryptophan.

cdr3_length,v_call,cdr3_aa
12,TRBV9,ASSEQTLNTEAF
13,TRBV27,ASSLWGRGVTEAF
12,TRBV19,ASSDRATSGKLF
12,TRBV29-1,SVETPTNTGELF
13,TRBV24-1,ATRCTGTASYEQY
13,TRBV11-2,ASSTPAGGYNEQF
10,TRBV20-1,SAGPLNEKLF
11,TRBV4-1,ASSQREGDGYT
13,TRBV4-1,ASSQDPTGTYEQY
15,TRBV7-9,ASSFYGMTGWTGELF
11,TRBV29-1,SVDGGGTDTQY
13,TRBV5-1,ASSLQTGSLTEAF
11,TRBV20-1,SAYDSYTDTQY
12,TRBV5-4,ASSPPGGRDTQY
13,TRBV5-1,ASSSGLAGGSEQF
12,TRBV7-3,ASSKRAHSYEQY
12,TRBV6-1,ASSEMGQNYEQY
14,TRBV3-2,ASSQDDGAWTDTQY
12,TRBV7-9,ASSLERGGNIQY
14,TRBV7-2,ASSSNRGRLNYGYT
12,TRBV20-1,SARGGSPFNEQF
14,TRBV20-1,SANPSSGGRTDTQY
14,TRBV5-5,ASTRGGGGGTGELF
11,TRBV7-2,ASTTGLSYEQY
13,TRBV20-1,SARDRRNSGNTIY
14,TRBV12-3/TRBV12-4,ASSPGQPSSGNTIY
9,TRBV2,ASSVQSEQY
15,TRBV6-2/TRBV6-3,ATTEAPLRGGNTEAF
14,TRBV7-9,ASSPLGGRGSDEQF
13,TRBV20-1,SARRTSGGPTRQF
14,TRBV4-3,ASSPAGGSFGGELF
12,TRBV30,AWSVRQGMTPLH
13,TRBV7-9,ASSLSAAAGNEQY
11,TRBV5-1,ASWTEGGNTIY
13,TRBV5-1,ASSANTGRSYGYT
14,TRBV25-1,ASSKNRDVVTDTQY
14,TRBV28,ASSPGGGSSGNTIY
13,TRBV18,ASSPVDRRPYGYT
13,TRBV5-1,ASSFLSGGAGEQF
12,TRBV20-1,SAHLGGRTDTQY
13,TRBV7-2,ASSLRRRVGNEQF
12,TRBV19,ASSIRALQETQY
13,TRBV28,ASSLEGRRNTEAF
13,TRBV21-1,ASTKTGQVRETQY
12,TRBV14,ASSQGGTRYGYT
13,TRBV7-3,ASSLMGGRPDTQY
14,TRBV5-1,ASSFTGTGAGNTIY
14,TRBV7-6,ASSLDRPSSYNEQF
12,TRBV3-1,ASSQSEAQETQY
12,TRBV7-2,ASSEQKESSGAF